Sequencing of this TCR beta chain was carried out in a study of blood T cells in healthy people across ages. Overall study results and limits: Estimated diversity, derived from one million T cells, was regarded as an underestimate.

Primed by a sample-barcoded 5' primer and a J-beta primer mix, a second PCR proceeded for about 7 to 11 cycles. TCRdb ran MiXCR on the 5' RACE reads and lists one entry per CDR3 protein. The sample contains around 1,000,000 distinct CDR3 sequences, roughly a quarter of which appear only once. This clonotype was counted at least ten times. Its matching antigen is unknown. The CDR3 is 12 residues long. Germline CDR1 is MNHEY and CDR2 is SMNVEV (reference sequence). The V and J ends lost 4 bases and 6 bases respectively, with 8 bases between them. The same data also contributed to another study, on T cells of mothers and their children.

The sequencing input was blood. V usage is TRBV27 and J usage is TRBJ2-3; possible D gene TRBD1, 5 bases. This sequence originates from a girl aged 2-10 years in good health. The CDR3 protein is CASSSRADTQYF. As DNA, the CDR3 is TGTGCCAGCAGTTCCAGGGCCGATACGCAGTATTTT.